These T cell receptor beta chains were read from a single sample in a study of spatial heterogeneity in lung cancer. A single record per CDR3 protein comes from TCRdb applying MiXCR to the 5' RACE reads. Of approximately 81,000 distinct CDR3 sequences listed, 10% to 15% are singletons. Specimen: PBMCs, collected at surgery. The receptors come from a male donor with early-stage non-small cell lung cancer. Both conserved end residues are part of each CDR3. D genes are given only for firm matches. Clone size, where shown, is once, few, many, or a class for clones that have expanded.

J gene,V gene,D gene,clone size,CDR3 DNA,CDR3 protein
TRBJ2-7,TRBV11-2,TRBD1,-,TGTGCCAGCAGTCACGCCGGGACAGCCATCTACGAGCAGTACTTC,CASSHAGTAIYEQYF
TRBJ1-1,TRBV5-1,-,few,TGCGCCAGCAGCTTCAGGTATTCCGGGGACACTGAAGCTTTCTTT,CASSFRYSGDTEAFF
TRBJ2-3,TRBV10-3,TRBD2,-,TGTGCCATCACCCCCGGGACTAGCCGCGATACGCAGTATTTT,CAITPGTSRDTQYF
TRBJ2-1,TRBV7-8,TRBD2,many,TGTGCCAGCAGCTTAGGGGAGGGTGAGCAGTTCTTC,CASSLGEGEQFF
TRBJ2-3,TRBV9,TRBD2,-,TGTGCCAGCAGCGTTAGACTAGCCTCTAGCACAGATACGCAGTATTTT,CASSVRLASSTDTQYF
TRBJ2-3,TRBV30,-,-,TGTGCCTGGAGAATCGGGAGAGGTATAGATACGCAGTATTTT,CAWRIGRGIDTQYF
TRBJ2-5,TRBV6-2/TRBV6-3,TRBD2,few,TGTGCCAGCACAGGTGGGGGGGTAATGAAGACCCAGTACTTC,CASTGGGVMKTQYF
TRBJ2-3,TRBV19,-,few,TGTGCCAGTAGTCCCGGACTACGCACAGATACGCAGTATTTT,CASSPGLRTDTQYF
TRBJ2-1,TRBV27,TRBD2,few,TGTGCCAGCAGTTCGGGAGGGCCCGTTTACAATGAGCAGTTCTTC,CASSSGGPVYNEQFF
TRBJ2-5,TRBV29-1,TRBD1,-,TGCAGCGTTGAAAGACAGGGGATGGAGACCCAGTACTTC,CSVERQGMETQYF
TRBJ2-3,TRBV11-2,TRBD2,many,TGTGCCAGCAGCTTAAGACTAGCGGGCCCAGATACGCAGTATTTT,CASSLRLAGPDTQYF
TRBJ1-6,TRBV7-2,-,-,TGTGCCAGCAGCTTAGGCAGGGGTAATTCACCCCTCCACTTT,CASSLGRGNSPLHF
TRBJ1-2,TRBV12-3/TRBV12-4,TRBD1,few,TGTGCCAGCAGTTTGGGACAGCTCTATGGCTACACCTTC,CASSLGQLYGYTF
TRBJ2-1,TRBV12-3/TRBV12-4,TRBD1,-,TGTGCCAGCAGTTTCTTACCGACAGGGGGCGATGAGCAGTTCTTC,CASSFLPTGGDEQFF
TRBJ2-5,TRBV7-9,-,-,TGTGCCAGCAGCCTAAACCTGGGGGAGACCCAGTACTTC,CASSLNLGETQYF
TRBJ1-1,TRBV13,TRBD1,few,TGTGCCAGCAGCTTAGGGGGGACAGTTGAAGCTTTCTTT,CASSLGGTVEAFF
TRBJ2-3,TRBV27,TRBD1,many,TGTGCCAGCATCCCAGGGGGTCGCCACACAGATACGCAGTATTTT,CASIPGGRHTDTQYF
TRBJ1-2,TRBV27,-,many,TGTGCCAGCAGTCTATTGCGAGGCGACTATGGCTACACCTTC,CASSLLRGDYGYTF